These 20 T cell receptor beta chains share one sample of origin, sequenced in a study of Ad26.COV2.S vaccination and SARS-CoV-2 variants. Assay: immunoSEQ multiplex PCR; the TCRdb copy retains only in-frame clones and omits some. The repertoire has 400,000 to 450,000 clones, about 90% of them found once; the top ten carry around 1.8%. Treatment of the sample: around 19 received Ad26.COV2.S at low or high dose, single or two shots; several received placebo; per-sample allocation not given. Sampling occurred on day 63 after the first vaccine or placebo injection. The starting material was peripheral blood, obtained in a trial of Ad26.COV2.S vaccine versus placebo. Receptors were obtained from a person between 18 and 65 years old who received the Ad26.COV2.S COVID-19 vaccine or a placebo.

Remarks on this clone: Within the sample, other DNA sequences also encode this same CDR3. The V gene is TRBV7-2, the J gene TRBJ2-7, with TRBD1 as a possible D gene (5 bases). This CDR3 spans 15 amino acids. Germline CDR1 is SGHTA and CDR2 is FQGNSA. Trimming left V 3 bases short and J 1 base short, with 13 bases between. The CDR3 DNA is TGTGCCAGCAGCTTGGGGCAGCCCCCTTCCTACGAGCAGTACTTC. It codes for CASSLGQPPSYEQYF.

This chain uses TRBV30 with TRBJ1-6; D is ambiguous. The V end lost 5 bases, the J end lost 7 bases, and 18 bases lay between the germline ends. The length of the CDR3 is 15 residues. Germline V gene sequence: CDR1 GTSNPN, CDR2 SVGIG (reference sequence). CDR3 residues: CAWSDNSLNNSPLHF. The CDR3 DNA sequence: TGTGCCTGGTCCGACAACAGCCTTAACAATTCACCCCTCCACTTT.

The rearrangement links TRBV28 to TRBJ1-6, with D unclear. The V gene's germline CDR1 is MDHEN and CDR2 SYDVKM. The CDR3 extends over 14 amino acids. V lost 4 bases to trimming and J lost 8 bases, with 12 bases between them. The chain's CDR3 is CASSSQPTYSPLHF. The DNA of the CDR3 is TGTGCCAGCAGTTCCCAACCGACATATTCACCCCTCCACTTT.

The chain joins TRBV5-1 to TRBJ2-3; 8 bases align to TRBD1. Germline-derived CDR1 and CDR2 are SGHRS and YFSETQ. CDR3 size: 16 residues. J lost 0 bases, V lost 5 bases, and 8 bases had no gene match. The CDR3 sequence is CASRRQGRTSTDTQYF. DNA of the CDR3: TGCGCCAGCAGAAGACAGGGGAGAACTAGCACAGATACGCAGTATTTT.

V and J are TRBV4-3 and TRBJ1-1; D gene unclear. The germline V and J ends were trimmed by 5 bases and 1 base, with 8 bases remaining between them. Per the germline V gene, CDR1 is LGHNA and CDR2 is YSLEER. This CDR3 is 13 amino acids long. CDR3 DNA sequence: TGCGCCAGCAGCTACGACCCGAACACTGAAGCTTTCTTT. It encodes CASSYDPNTEAFF.

V usage is TRBV4-3 and J usage is TRBJ2-1; no definite D call. The length of the CDR3 is 14 residues. Germline lookup yields CDR1 LGHNA and CDR2 YSLEER. V shed 0 bases and J shed 2 bases, with 5 bases lying between them. The CDR3 region has the DNA TGCGCCAGCAGCCAAGATGGGCCCTACAATGAGCAGTTCTTC. This gives the protein CASSQDGPYNEQFF.

The J gene is TRBJ2-3, the V gene TRBV7-9; TRBD2 might be the D (6 bases). The CDR3 contains 15 residues. The V gene's germline CDR1 is SEHNR and CDR2 FQNEAQ (reference sequence). Trimming shortened V by 3 bases and J by 0 bases, and 10 bases separated the two germline ends. CDR3 DNA: TGTGCCAGCAGCTTGACTAGTGTCAGCACAGATACGCAGTATTTT. This translates into CASSLTSVSTDTQYF. The whole variable domain, remainder taken from reference TRBV7-9 and TRBJ2-3, is DTGVSQNPRHKITKRGQNVTFRCDPISEHNRLYWYRQTLGQGPEFLTYFQNEAQLEKSRLLSDRFSAERPKGSFSTLEIQRTEQGDSAMYLCASSLTSVSTDTQYFGPGTRLTVL.

This clone has only one observation. The chain carries TRBV5-6 and TRBJ1-1; D is unclear. This CDR3 is built from 14 residues. Trimming removed 0 bases from V and 8 bases from J, with 14 bases in between. The germline gives CDR1 SGHDT, CDR2 YYEEEE. In DNA form, the CDR3 reads TGTGCCAGCAGCTTGGGGACTGGTCGGATGGAAGCTTTCTTT. Amino acids: CASSLGTGRMEAFF.

The V and J genes are TRBV5-6 and TRBJ2-7, with TRBD1 as a possible D gene (6 bases). Trimming stripped 1 base from V and 4 bases from J, with 18 bases between. This CDR3 is built from 16 residues. Per germline, CDR1 SGHDT and CDR2 YYEEEE. The CDR3 nucleotides read TGTGCCAGCAGCTTGTTTAGGTCAGGGGTCGGATACGAGCAGTACTTC. It encodes CASSLFRSGVGYEQYF.

The chain employs TRBV30 and TRBJ2-1; TRBD1 matches 7 bases. Trimming took 2 bases from V and 0 from J; bases not matched to a gene: 7. This CDR3 has 16 amino acids. Germline CDR1 and CDR2: GTSNPN and SVGIG (reference sequence). Here the CDR3 reads CAWSLTGLDSYNEQFF. In DNA form, the CDR3 reads TGTGCCTGGAGTCTGACAGGGCTAGACTCCTACAATGAGCAGTTCTTC.

The chain combines TRBV7-2 with TRBJ2-7; maybe TRBD1 (6 bases). Germline values: CDR1 SGHTA, CDR2 FQGNSA. The CDR3 extends over 14 amino acids. The V gene lost 2 bases and the J gene lost 3 bases, with 11 bases spanning the gap. CDR3 bases: TGTGCCAGCAGCTTACAGACAGGCCTCTACGAGCAGTACTTC. Translated: CASSLQTGLYEQYF.

The chain employs TRBV6-5 and TRBJ2-2, with D tentatively TRBD1 (5 bases). V shed 3 bases and J shed 1 base, with 12 bases lying between them. From germline, CDR1 is MNHEY and CDR2 SVGAGI. The CDR3 loop spans 16 amino acids. The CDR3 coding sequence is TGTGCCAGCAGTTATTTCCGGACACAGAACACCGGGGAGCTGTTTTTT. Translation: CASSYFRTQNTGELFF.

The rearrangement joins TRBV4-1 to TRBJ1-4; D gene unclear. The length of the CDR3 is 13 residues. Germline values: CDR1 MGHRA, CDR2 YSYEKL. The V and J ends lost 4 bases and 8 bases respectively, with 11 bases between them. The CDR3 bases are TGCGCCAGCAGCCCGGACTGGTTGGAAAAACTGTTTTTT. Its protein is CASSPDWLEKLFF.

Written as DNA, the CDR3 is TGTGCCAGCAGCGTACGAACAGGGGGCTACACTTCCTACGAGCAGTACTTC. Protein: CASSVRTGGYTSYEQYF. This chain uses TRBV11-2 with TRBJ2-7, with 9 bases lining up with TRBD1. This CDR3 contains 17 residues. Germline lookup yields CDR1 SGHAT and CDR2 FQNNGV. The V gene end was trimmed by 5 bases and the J gene end by 1 base; junction bases not matched to a gene: 12.

The chain has TRBV4-3 and TRBJ2-3, with TRBD2 identical over 10 bases. Germline V gene lookup returns CDR1 LGHNA and CDR2 YSLEER. The CDR3 consists of 16 residues. V trimming: 0 bases; J trimming: 3 bases; junction bases outside the gene matches: 3. The CDR3: CASSQDKLAGTDTQYF. CDR3 nucleotide sequence: TGCGCCAGCAGCCAAGATAAACTAGCGGGGACAGATACGCAGTATTTT.

V gene TRBV6-2 or TRBV6-3 combines with J gene TRBJ2-7; 7 bases are a match to TRBD1. In germline, CDR1 is MNHEY, CDR2 SVGEGT. V dropped 4 bases and J dropped 3; count of bases not matched to a gene: 9. This CDR3 has 15 residues. In DNA form, the CDR3 reads TGTGCCAGCAGTTCCCGGGACAGCCAATACTACGAGCAGTACTTC. Encoded protein: CASSSRDSQYYEQYF.

CDR3 protein: CASSRQGAASSYEQYF. The CDR3 DNA follows: TGTGCCAGCTCAAGGCAGGGGGCCGCGAGCTCCTACGAGCAGTACTTC. This chain links TRBV18 with TRBJ2-7; 8 nucleotides line up with TRBD1. The CDR3 covers 16 residues. V shed 5 bases and J 0 bases; nucleotides not matched to a gene: 9. The germline V gene encodes CDR1 KGHSH and CDR2 LQKENI.

CDR3 sequence reads: CASSTDSGSYEQYF. CDR3 bases: TGCGCCAGCAGCACGGACAGCGGCTCCTACGAGCAGTACTTC. V is TRBV5-1 and J is TRBJ2-7; D may be TRBD1 (6 bases). V dropped 4 bases and J dropped 0 bases, with 11 bases sitting between them. Germline V gives CDR1 SGHRS, CDR2 YFSETQ. The CDR3 sequence is 14 residues long.

The V gene is TRBV23-1, the J gene TRBJ2-7; TRBD1 is a possible D gene (5 bases). TRBV23-1 is sorted into the ORF group, with uncertain function. The CDR3 sequence is 20 residues long. Trimming stripped 0 bases from V and 3 bases from J, with 27 bases between. CDR3 coding DNA: TGCGCCAGCAGTCAATCGTTTTTCCCAGACTGTCAGGGTTCCTACTACGAGCAGTACTTC. It specifies CASSQSFFPDCQGSYYEQYF.

The chain carries TRBV11-3 and TRBJ2-1; perhaps TRBD1 as D (5 bases). The germline V gene has CDR1 SGHNT and CDR2 YENEEA. Trimming took off 1 base at V and 2 bases at J, with 12 bases between the two ends. The CDR3 is 16 amino acids. CDR3 loop: CASSLADRGPYNEQFF. In DNA form, the CDR3 reads TGTGCCAGCAGCTTAGCTGACAGAGGACCCTACAATGAGCAGTTCTTC.